The clone carrying this T cell receptor beta chain was seen a few times. Antigen unknown. The data stem from a study of cytomegalovirus exposure and HLA in healthy donors. About the research overall: Tens of millions of unique TCRs from HLA-typed donors made up an early data release. Study-wide findings and caveats: V- and J-gene trimming in TCR beta was tied to a missense DCLRE1C variant by an analysis performed later. TCR beta V segments were, for the most part, productive about 87% or about 30% of the time in an earlier analysis. Researchers reported that a few CMV-associated chains were confirmed in vitro as CMV antigen-specific.

This CDR3 has 13 residues. With 7 bases removed from V and 6 bases from J, the gap between germline ends came to 16 bases. Germline V gene lookup returns CDR1 SNHLY and CDR2 FYNNEI. The PCR contained 60 Vbeta and 13 Jbeta primers. The method was immunoSEQ multiplex PCR; TCRdb's version includes in-frame clones alone and lacks a portion of them. The sample holds some 93,000 clones, around 84% seen once. The clonotype originates from a woman aged 40-49 years in good health and CMV-seronegative. The J gene is TRBJ2-7, the V gene TRBV2; TRBD1 is a possible D gene (6 bases). Sequencing used PBMCs. The DNA of the CDR3 is TGTGCCAGCATGGCGGATTCCAGGGGCGAGCAGTACTTC. Translated, it gives CASMADSRGEQYF.